This entry lists 17 T cell receptor beta chains sequenced from one sample in a study of cytomegalovirus exposure and HLA in healthy donors. PCR primers comprised 60 Vbeta and 13 Jbeta primers. Generated by immunoSEQ multiplex PCR, the TCRdb table keeps only in-frame clones and is missing some. The table includes under 150,000 clones, almost 85% detected once. The specimen sequenced was PBMCs. These receptors originate from a boy aged 2 to 10 in good health and CMV-seronegative.

Remarks on this clone: At one boundary the junction diverges from the germline segment, which might be a read error. This chain links TRBV7-7 with TRBJ2-1; 10 bases are a match to TRBD2. The CDR3 runs 14 residues. The V gene's germline CDR1 is SSHAT and CDR2 FNYEAQ (reference sequence). The CDR3 protein is CASSLSGGDNEQFF. For the CDR3, the DNA is TGTGCTAGCAGCTTAAGCGGGGGGGATAATGAGCAGTTCTTC. Based on the CDR3 plus reference TRBV7-7 and TRBJ2-1, the full variable domain is GAGVSQSPRYKVTKRGQDVTLRCDPISSHATLYWYQQALGQGPEFLTYFNYEAQPDKSGLPSDRFSAERPEGSISTLTIQRTEQRDSAMYRCASSLSGGDNEQFFGPGTRLTVL.

The V call is TRBV7-2, the J call TRBJ2-3, with D tentatively TRBD1 (6 bases). Germline CDR1 SGHTA, CDR2 FQGNSA. V was pared by 0 bases and J by 10 bases, with 26 bases between. This CDR3 contains 18 residues. CDR3 residues: CASSLASGQMGATLPQYF. For the CDR3, the DNA is TGTGCCAGCAGCTTAGCGAGCGGACAAATGGGGGCAACTCTGCCGCAGTATTTT.

The CDR3 DNA is TGCAGCGTCCCGCATACTAAAGGACAGAAGAACACTGAAGCTTTCTTT. Its protein product is CSVPHTKGQKNTEAFF. The V gene is TRBV29-1, the J gene TRBJ1-1; tentative D call: TRBD1 (6 bases). CDR1 SQVTM and CDR2 ANQGSEA come from the germline V gene. Trimming removed 6 bases from V and 1 base from J, with 21 bases in between. The CDR3 is made up of 16 amino acids.

The chain recombines TRBV6-1 with TRBJ2-7, with 10 positions matching TRBD2. Trimming removed 4 bases from V and 6 bases from J; junction bases left unmatched: 6. This CDR3 contains 14 residues. Looked up from germline, CDR1 is MNHNS and CDR2 is SASEGT. CDR3 DNA sequence: TGTGCCAGCAGTGCGGCTAGCGGGAGTTCCGAGCAGTACGTC. This translates into CASSAASGSSEQYV.

The chain employs TRBV7-9 and TRBJ2-5; TRBD1 matches 7 bases. J gave up 1 base and V 4 bases, and 9 bases lay outside the gene matches. This CDR3 region has 16 residues. Germline CDR1 SEHNR, CDR2 FQNEAQ (reference sequence). CDR3 DNA: TGTGCCAGCAGCTCTGGGACAGTTTCTTTCCAAGAGACCCAGTACTTC. Protein sequence: CASSSGTVSFQETQYF.

The V call is TRBV19, the J call TRBJ2-2; 9 bases are a match to TRBD2. This CDR3 comprises 16 residues. V trimming: 5 bases; J trimming: 4 bases; junction bases outside the gene matches: 8. Looked up from germline, CDR1 is LNHDA and CDR2 is SQIVND (reference sequence). The CDR3 reads CASSLKAGGGTGELFF. CDR3 sequence (DNA): TGTGCCAGTAGTCTTAAAGCGGGAGGCGGCACCGGGGAGCTGTTTTTT.

The chain carries TRBV7-3 and TRBJ2-1; the match to TRBD2 covers 10 bases. The CDR3 is 15 residues long. CDR1 SGHTA and CDR2 FQGTGA come from the germline V gene. V was pared by 5 bases and J by 7 bases, with 8 bases of the junction left unmatched. CDR3 nucleotides: TGTGCCAGCAGCCCGGGACTAGCGTTTGGAAATGAGCAGTTCTTC. This gives the protein CASSPGLAFGNEQFF.

The chain is built from TRBV5-8 and TRBJ1-2, with D perhaps matching TRBD1 (6 bases). The CDR3 length is 13 residues. CDR1 and CDR2 from the germline V gene are SGHTS and YDEGEE. Trimming shortened V by 3 bases and J by 6 bases, and 12 bases separated the two germline ends. CDR3 in DNA: TGTGCCAGCAGCTACAGGGAAAGGAATGGCTACACCTTC. This sequence encodes CASSYRERNGYTF.

This chain uses TRBV15 with TRBJ2-7; 8 bases fit TRBD1. V trimming: 5 bases; J trimming: 7 bases; junction bases outside the gene matches: 4. Germline CDR1 and CDR2: LNHNV and YYDKDF (reference sequence). This CDR3 has 12 amino acids. CDR3 residues: CATSGTGGEQYV. CDR3 nucleotides: TGTGCCACCAGCGGGACAGGTGGAGAGCAGTACGTC.

The rearrangement links TRBV7-3 to TRBJ1-6; the D is unclear. CDR1 is SGHTA, CDR2 FQGTGA, per germline. This CDR3 is 15 amino acids long. Deletions cut 3 bases from V and 5 bases from J, with 11 bases between. The CDR3 loop is CASSFGLSHNSPLHF. DNA for the CDR3: TGTGCCAGCAGCTTCGGTCTAAGCCATAATTCACCCCTCCACTTT.

The chain recombines TRBV5-4 with TRBJ2-5; 7 bases fit TRBD1. Per the germline V gene, CDR1 is SGHNT and CDR2 is YYREEE (reference sequence). The junction had 5 bases not matched to a gene; V was cut back by 2 bases and J by 1 base. The CDR3 spans 15 residues. The DNA for the CDR3 is TGTGCCAGCAGCTTCTTCGGGACAGCCCAAGAGACCCAGTACTTC. Its translation is CASSFFGTAQETQYF.

The CDR3 sequence is CASSLVLAGDHNEQFF. DNA for the CDR3: TGTGCCAGCAGCTTAGTGCTAGCGGGGGACCACAATGAGCAGTTCTTC. The gene calls are TRBV11-3 and TRBJ2-1; 10 positions agree with TRBD2. This CDR3 spans 16 amino acids. The J segment lost 5 bases and the V segment lost 1 base, leaving 5 bases of the junction unmatched. In germline, CDR1 is SGHNT, CDR2 YENEEA.

The chain combines TRBV4-3 with TRBJ2-1; 7 bases line up with TRBD2. This CDR3 region has 16 residues. Germline-derived CDR1 and CDR2 are LGHNA and YSLEER. The V gene end was trimmed by 5 bases and the J gene end by 0 bases; junction bases not matched to a gene: 7. In DNA, the CDR3 is TGCGCCAGCAGCGAACCGGGACTAAACTCCTACAATGAGCAGTTCTTC. Its translation: CASSEPGLNSYNEQFF.

V usage is TRBV6-1 and J usage is TRBJ1-1; D is ambiguous. Trimming shortened V by 0 bases and J by 5 bases, and 10 bases separated the two germline ends. This CDR3 has 14 residues. Germline lookup yields CDR1 MNHNS and CDR2 SASEGT. CDR3 sequence: CASSEARGRTEAFF. The CDR3 nucleotides are TGTGCCAGCAGTGAAGCGAGAGGGAGAACTGAAGCTTTCTTT.

The chain links TRBV29-1 to TRBJ2-1, with D unresolved. The CDR3 runs 13 residues. Per germline, CDR1 SQVTM and CDR2 ANQGSEA. Trimming pared 6 bases from V and 0 bases from J, leaving 9 bases between. The DNA for the CDR3 is TGCAGCGTCTGTCATAGCTCCTACAATGAGCAGTTCTTC. It translates to CSVCHSSYNEQFF.

The chain links TRBV19 to TRBJ1-1; 8 nucleotides align to TRBD1. The length of the CDR3 is 14 residues. V lost 6 bases to trimming and J lost 3 bases; unmatched junction nucleotides: 6. Per the germline V gene, CDR1 is LNHDA and CDR2 is SQIVND (reference sequence). CDR3 in DNA: TGTGCCAGTAGGTCGGACAGGGCCCACACTGAAGCTTTCTTT. This gives the protein CASRSDRAHTEAFF.

This clone was found once. The chain uses TRBV2 and TRBJ2-7; a weak D match, TRBD2 (5 bases). Trimming cost V 9 bases and J 6 bases, with 15 bases left between them. Germline-derived CDR1 and CDR2 are SNHLY and FYNNEI. The CDR3 runs 12 residues. The chain's CDR3 is CAREGTLGEQYV. CDR3 DNA: TGTGCCAGAGAGGGAACCCTAGGCGAGCAGTACGTC.